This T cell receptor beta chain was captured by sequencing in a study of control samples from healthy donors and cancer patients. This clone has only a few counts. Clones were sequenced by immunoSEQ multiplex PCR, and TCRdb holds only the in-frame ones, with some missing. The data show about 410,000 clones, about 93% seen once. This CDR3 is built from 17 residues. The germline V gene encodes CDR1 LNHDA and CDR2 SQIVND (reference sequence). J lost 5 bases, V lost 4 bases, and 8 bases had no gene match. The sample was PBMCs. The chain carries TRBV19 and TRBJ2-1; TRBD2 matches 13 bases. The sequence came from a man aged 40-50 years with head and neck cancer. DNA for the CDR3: TGTGCCAGTAGTACATCCTGGACTAGCGGGGGCCACAATGAGCAGTTCTTC. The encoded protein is CASSTSWTSGGHNEQFF.